These 27 T cell receptor beta chains share one sample of origin, sequenced in a study of T cell repertoires in cytomegalovirus infection (dated by TCRdb to between 2018 and 2021). TCRdb names Illumina HiSeq 1500 as the instrument used. The public reads were reanalyzed by TCRdb: fastp trimming at Q25, MiXCR alignment, in-frame beta chains only. Identical CDR3 protein sequences are pooled into one entry, listed with their most common genes and DNA. Here the sample has approximately 700,000 distinct CDR3 sequences; roughly 36% occur a single time. The ten most abundant clones make up roughly 2.8% of the sample. The sample consisted of PBMCs. These receptors all come from a human donor in good health (CMV status not recorded). Some clones in this sample may be carry-over from other donors' samples.

The chain carries TRBV4-1 and TRBJ2-7, with 10 bases identical to TRBD2. V gave up 1 base and J gave up 2 bases; unmatched junction bases: 8. The CDR3 runs to 17 residues. The germline V gene encodes CDR1 MGHRA and CDR2 YSYEKL. As DNA, the CDR3 is TGCGCCAGCAGCCAAGGGTCTAGCGGGAGTCCTGCCTACGAGCAGTACTTC. This codes for CASSQGSSGSPAYEQYF.

The rearrangement uses TRBV7-9 and TRBJ1-1; D is unresolved. This CDR3 region has 15 residues. Germline lookup yields CDR1 SEHNR and CDR2 FQNEAQ (reference sequence). The V and J ends lost 3 bases and 1 base respectively, with 12 bases between them. The CDR3 reads CASSFADRRNTEAFF. CDR3 coding DNA: TGTGCCAGCAGCTTCGCGGACCGACGGAACACTGAAGCTTTCTTT. The whole variable domain, remainder taken from reference TRBV7-9 and TRBJ1-1, is DTGVSQNPRHKITKRGQNVTFRCDPISEHNRLYWYRQTLGQGPEFLTYFQNEAQLEKSRLLSDRFSAERPKGSFSTLEIQRTEQGDSAMYLCASSFADRRNTEAFFGQGTRLTVV.

This clonotype was detected a few times. V and J are TRBV7-8 and TRBJ1-3, with no clear D. Germline V gives CDR1 SGHVS, CDR2 FQNEAQ. The V gene lost 2 bases and the J gene lost 0 bases, with 11 bases spanning the gap. The CDR3 loop spans 16 amino acids. The chain's CDR3 is CASSLFGTDSGNTIYF. The CDR3 DNA sequence: TGTGCCAGCAGCTTATTTGGCACGGACTCTGGAAACACCATATATTTT.

A note on this clonotype: Its ends do not fully match the called genes, so a read error is possible. The chain couples TRBV10-2 to TRBJ1-1; TRBD1 agrees at 9 bases. CDR1 and CDR2 from the germline V gene are WSHSY and SAAADI. The CDR3 runs 16 residues. CDR3 sequence reads: CASRSRDRAPNTEALF. The DNA for the CDR3 is TGCGCCAGCAGGTCCCGGGACAGGGCGCCGAACACTGAAGCTTTATTT.

There are a few counts of this clonotype. The chain links TRBV6-1 to TRBJ2-2; the D is unclear. Germline assignment: CDR1 MNHNS and CDR2 SASEGT. V gave up 11 bases and J gave up 6 bases, with 19 bases separating them. CDR3 length: 14 residues. The CDR3 region is CAGRLEEYSGELFF. The CDR3 DNA is TGTGCCGGTCGACTGGAAGAATACTCCGGGGAGCTGTTTTTT.

This clonotype has a single count. This chain uses TRBV20-1 with TRBJ2-3; a weak D match, TRBD2 (6 bases). Germline CDR1 reads DFQATT; CDR2 reads SNEGSKA (reference sequence). The CDR3 spans 15 residues. Deletions cut 3 bases from V and 2 bases from J, with 15 bases between. CDR3 amino acids: CSASRRLVDTDTQYF. CDR3 nucleotide sequence: TGCAGTGCTAGCCGCAGACTAGTGGACACAGATACGCAGTATTTT.

The chain carries TRBV11-2 and TRBJ1-1; D gene uncertain. Germline lookup yields CDR1 SGHAT and CDR2 FQNNGV. The V gene lost 0 bases and the J gene lost 8 bases, with 13 bases spanning the gap. The CDR3 length is 14 residues. CDR3: CASSLDVRSGEAFF. The CDR3 nucleotides are TGTGCCAGCAGCTTAGACGTACGCTCGGGGGAAGCTTTCTTT. Using reference TRBV11-2 and TRBJ1-1 for the parts outside the CDR3, the full variable domain is EAGVAQSPRYKIIEKRQSVAFWCNPISGHATLYWYQQILGQGPKLLIQFQNNGVVDDSQLPKDRFSAERLKGVDSTLKIQPAKLEDSAVYLCASSLDVRSGEAFFGQGTRLTVV.

This clonotype was picked up one time. Its ends do not fully match the called genes, so a read error is possible. This chain connects TRBV7-2 to TRBJ2-3, with 12 bases identical to TRBD2. Per germline, CDR1 SGHTA and CDR2 FQGNSA. The CDR3 runs to 16 residues. For the CDR3, the DNA is TGTGCCAGCAGCTTCCTAGCGGGAGGGCGCGCAGATACGCAGTCTTTT. Protein product: CASSFLAGGRADTQSF.

Comment on this clonotype: One end of the junction varies from germline; a read error may be responsible. The chain has TRBV7-6 and TRBJ2-3; TRBD1 is a possible D gene (5 bases). The germline gives CDR1 SGHVS, CDR2 FNYEAQ. CDR3 size: 14 residues. The CDR3 loop is CASSFMQGPDTLYF. In DNA, the CDR3 is TGTGCCAGCAGCTTTATGCAGGGTCCAGATACGCTGTATTTT.

This clonotype was detected only a few times. This chain joins TRBV7-2 and TRBJ2-7; 8 nucleotides align to TRBD2. J gave up 4 bases and V 6 bases, and 5 bases lay outside the gene matches. This CDR3 is built from 13 residues. CDR1 and CDR2 from the germline V gene are SGHTA and FQGNSA. DNA for the CDR3: TGTGCCAGCAGGGATGGACTAGCTTACGAGCAGTACTTC. This sequence encodes CASRDGLAYEQYF.

The chain employs TRBV12-3 or TRBV12-4 and TRBJ1-1; D not certain. There are 13 residues in the CDR3. Trimming shortened V by 3 bases and J by 1 base, and 6 bases separated the two germline ends. The CDR3 spells CASSFQENTEAFF. CDR3 bases: TGTGCCAGCAGTTTTCAGGAGAACACTGAAGCTTTCTTT.

This clonotype appeared a few times. The gene calls are TRBV12-3 or TRBV12-4 and TRBJ1-1, with 7 bases fitting TRBD1. This CDR3 spans 12 amino acids. The V and J ends lost 8 bases and 6 bases, in that order; junction bases with no gene match: 6. The CDR3: CASGTVFAEAFF. CDR3 sequence (DNA): TGTGCCAGCGGGACAGTATTTGCTGAAGCTTTCTTT.

On this clonotype itself: Relative to the germline gene, one junction end is altered; a read error may explain this. The chain has TRBV7-9 and TRBJ2-7; D might be TRBD2 (5 bases). In germline, CDR1 is SEHNR, CDR2 FQNEAQ (reference sequence). There are 14 residues in the CDR3. CDR3 coding DNA: TGTGCCAGCAGCTCAGACCTGGGAGCCTACGAGCGGTACTTC. The encoded protein is CASSSDLGAYERYF.

This clonotype showed up just a few times. The V call is TRBV5-5, the J call TRBJ2-7; D not certain. Trimming took 0 bases from V and 5 from J, leaving 9 bases between them. Germline V CDR1 and CDR2: SGHKS, YYEKEE (reference sequence). CDR3 length: 13 residues. CDR3 DNA: TGTGCCAGCAGCTTGGGGGTTTGGGACGAGCAGTACTTC. As protein: CASSLGVWDEQYF.

This clonotype was observed a few times. The V gene is TRBV24-1, the J gene TRBJ2-2; TRBD2 matches at 16 bases. The V segment lost 5 bases and the J segment 3 bases; nucleotides outside the gene matches: 5. Germline V lookup: CDR1 KGHDR, CDR2 SFDVKD. The CDR3 length is 18 residues. This chain's CDR3 is CATSASGLAGGYTGELFF. The CDR3, as DNA: TGTGCCACCAGTGCTTCGGGACTAGCGGGAGGGTACACCGGGGAGCTGTTTTTT.

The gene calls are TRBV27 and TRBJ2-7, with D possibly being TRBD2 (5 bases). V was trimmed by 3 bases and J by 0 bases, leaving 12 bases between them. The CDR3 contains 15 residues. CDR1 is MNHEY and CDR2 is SMNVEV in the germline V gene (reference sequence). The CDR3 loop reads CASSFRAGSSYEQYF. CDR3 in DNA: TGTGCCAGCAGTTTTAGGGCGGGTAGCTCCTACGAGCAGTACTTC.

The chain employs TRBV11-2 and TRBJ2-5; 8 bases line up with TRBD2. Germline loops: CDR1 SGHAT, CDR2 FQNNGV. The CDR3 consists of 18 residues. Trimming at V came to 1 base and at J to 1 base, leaving 11 bases not matched to a gene. The CDR3 spells CASSLAPLAGPPQETQYF. The CDR3 DNA sequence: TGTGCCAGCAGCTTAGCCCCATTAGCGGGACCCCCCCAAGAGACCCAGTACTTC.

As to this clonotype: Mismatch with germline at one junction end may stem from a read error. The chain combines TRBV19 with TRBJ2-6; unclear D gene. This CDR3 comprises 15 residues. The germline gives CDR1 LNHDA, CDR2 SQIVND (reference sequence). CDR3 sequence reads: CASIIASSGANVLTF. CDR3 DNA: TGTGCCAGTATTATAGCATCCTCTGGGGCCAACGTCCTGACTTTC.

This chain links TRBV6-6 with TRBJ1-1, with D possibly being TRBD1 (5 bases). Germline V gene sequence: CDR1 MNHNY, CDR2 SVGAGI (reference sequence). V was cut by 8 bases and J by 5 bases, with 12 bases left in between. This CDR3 spans 12 amino acids. The CDR3 protein is CASGGVGTEAFF. The CDR3 region has the DNA TGTGCCAGCGGGGGGGTGGGGACTGAAGCTTTCTTT.

Remarks on this clonotype: An end of the junction does not agree with germline; a read error may underlie this. The gene calls are TRBV28 and TRBJ2-6; weak D call: TRBD1 (5 bases). The CDR3 is 16 residues long. Germline V gives CDR1 MDHEN, CDR2 SYDVKM. CDR3 coding DNA: TGTGCCAGTGCCAGAGACTTTAACTCTGGGGCCCACGTCCTGACTTTC. This translates into CASARDFNSGAHVLTF. Supplemented by reference TRBV28 and TRBJ2-6, the full variable domain reads DVKVTQSSRYLVKRTGEKVFLECVQDMDHENMFWYRQDPGLGLRLIYFSYDVKMKEKGDIPEGYSVSREKKERFSLILESASTNQTSMYLCASARDFNSGAHVLTFGAGSRLTVL.

This clonotype was counted only a few times. This chain's CDR3 is CASSVTRAVLYNEQFF. CDR3 nucleotide sequence: TGTGCCAGCAGCGTTACTCGAGCGGTCCTATACAATGAGCAGTTCTTC. The chain links TRBV7-4 to TRBJ2-1; TRBD2 might be the D (5 bases). V was pared by 5 bases and J by 4 bases, with 18 bases between. The CDR3 length is 16 residues. Germline lookup yields CDR1 SGHVT and CDR2 SQSDAQ.

Only a few counts were recorded for this clonotype. The chain employs TRBV19 and TRBJ2-7; D is possibly TRBD2 (5 bases). CDR3 length: 14 amino acids. Trimming cost V 1 base and J 4 bases, with 11 bases left between them. Germline values: CDR1 LNHDA, CDR2 SQIVND (reference sequence). The CDR3 is CASSIVAGNYEQYF. CDR3 DNA: TGTGCCAGTAGTATAGTCGCCGGGAATTACGAGCAGTACTTC.

In the case of this clonotype: A junction boundary mismatches the germline segment, possibly from a read error. V usage is TRBV7-7 and J usage is TRBJ2-5; 10 bases are a match to TRBD1. There are 16 residues in the CDR3. CDR1 is SSHAT and CDR2 is FNYEAQ in the germline V gene (reference sequence). As DNA, the CDR3 is TGTGCTAGCAGCCCCCGGACAGGGGGGGAATGGGAGACCCAGTACTTC. Translated, it gives CASSPRTGGEWETQYF.

This clonotype has a handful of counts. The rearrangement joins TRBV6-1 to TRBJ1-2; a weak D match, TRBD1 (6 bases). Germline loops: CDR1 MNHNS, CDR2 SASEGT. The V end was cut by 9 bases, the J end by 8 bases, with 22 bases between. The CDR3 length is 14 residues. CDR3: CASKQGIPSFGYTF. The CDR3 DNA reads TGTGCCAGTAAACAGGGAATCCCTTCCTTCGGCTACACCTTC.

In its sample, this clonotype was seen many times. The rearrangement joins TRBV7-8 to TRBJ1-5; maybe TRBD1 (6 bases). Germline V gives CDR1 SGHVS, CDR2 FQNEAQ. The CDR3 contains 16 residues. Trimming stripped 1 base from V and 6 bases from J, with 16 bases between. The CDR3 DNA reads as TGTGCCAGCAGCTTAGACCCCCGGGGGCGGACTCAGCCCCAGCATTTT. It specifies CASSLDPRGRTQPQHF.

This clonotype was found a few times. J is TRBJ2-3 and V is TRBV7-9, with 9 bases aligning to TRBD1. The CDR3 length is 17 residues. The germline CDR1 and CDR2 sequences are SEHNR and FQNEAQ (reference sequence). Trimming took 3 bases from V and 0 from J; bases not matched to a gene: 7. Here the CDR3 DNA reads TGTGCCAGCAGCTTCAAGGACAGGGGTATAAGCACAGATACGCAGTATTTT. Amino acid sequence: CASSFKDRGISTDTQYF. The variable domain in full, completed from reference TRBV7-9 and TRBJ2-3, reads DTGVSQNPRHKITKRGQNVTFRCDPISEHNRLYWYRQTLGQGPEFLTYFQNEAQLEKSRLLSDRFSAERPKGSFSTLEIQRTEQGDSAMYLCASSFKDRGISTDTQYFGPGTRLTVL.

The chain employs TRBV7-2 and TRBJ2-2; D remains ambiguous. The CDR3 spans 15 residues. Germline CDR1 reads SGHTA; CDR2 reads FQGNSA. Deletions cut 5 bases from V and 4 bases from J, with 14 bases between. For the CDR3, the DNA is TGTGCCAGCAGCCTATTAGCCTTGAGCACCGGGGAGCTGTTTTTT. Translated, it gives CASSLLALSTGELFF.